A selection of T cell receptor beta chains follows, all from one sample in a study of T-cell memory formation after mild COVID-19. TCRdb itself ran the 5' RACE reads through MiXCR, one entry per CDR3 protein. The top ten hold 2.1% of the sample, which has almost 250,000 distinct CDR3 sequences, about 16% seen once. The material sequenced was PBMCs or a T cell subset sorted from them (not recorded which). Source of these receptors: an adult woman who had mild COVID-19 (a few samples of this study predate the infection). Cell type and time point are not known. Each CDR3 is given with its conserved first and last residue. The D gene is left open where the match is weak. Clone size is stated in some rows and not others, as once, few, many or a class when expanded.

CDR3 length	V gene	J gene	D gene	clone size	CDR3 DNA	CDR3 protein
12	TRBV10-3	TRBJ2-5	NA	few	TGTGCCATCAGCTCGCGGGGAGAGACCCAGTACTTC	CAISSRGETQYF
16	TRBV5-5	TRBJ1-2	NA	few	TGTGCCAGCAGCTTGGGAGGGGCTAAGCTCCTTTATGGCTACACCTTC	CASSLGGAKLLYGYTF
12	TRBV10-3	TRBJ2-7	NA	NA	TGTGCCATCAGTGCCGTTGGTTACGAGCAGTACTTC	CAISAVGYEQYF
12	TRBV7-6	TRBJ2-5	NA	few	TGTGCCAGCAGTCCTCCCTTAAAGACCCAGTACTTC	CASSPPLKTQYF
13	TRBV7-2	TRBJ2-7	NA	many	TGTGCCAGCACTCCGAGGGTTGTCCACGAGCAGTACTTC	CASTPRVVHEQYF
18	TRBV7-3	TRBJ2-5	NA	few	TGTGCCAGCAGCTTAAGTCGAGGAGGCAGGGGCCTCCAAGAGACCCAGTACTTC	CASSLSRGGRGLQETQYF
14	TRBV6-2/TRBV6-3	TRBJ1-6	TRBD1	NA	TGTGCCAGCAGTTACTCGACAGGGAATTCACCCCTCCACTTT	CASSYSTGNSPLHF
13	TRBV5-1	TRBJ2-7	NA	once	TGCGCCAGCAGTAAGGGGGATACCTACGAGCAGTACTTC	CASSKGDTYEQYF
14	TRBV5-1	TRBJ1-1	TRBD1	NA	TGCGCCAGCAGCTTACAGGGGTTGTACACTGAAGCTTTCTTT	CASSLQGLYTEAFF
12	TRBV21-1	TRBJ2-7	NA	many	TGTGCCAGCTGCCGGGCCGCCTACGAGCAGTACTTC	CASCRAAYEQYF
12	TRBV29-1	TRBJ1-2	NA	few	TGCAGCGTACTGAACAGGGTGGGTGGCTACACCTTC	CSVLNRVGGYTF
14	TRBV6-1	TRBJ2-5	TRBD1	few	TGTGCCAGCATTCGGGACAGGGGCCGAGAGACCCAGTACTTC	CASIRDRGRETQYF
15	TRBV6-2/TRBV6-3	TRBJ2-5	TRBD2	NA	TGTGCCAGCAGTTATGGAGCTAGCGGGAGAAAGACCCAGTACTTC	CASSYGASGRKTQYF
14	TRBV20-1	TRBJ2-7	TRBD2	NA	TGCAGTGTATCTAGCGGTCTCAGCTCCTACGAGCAGTACTTC	CSVSSGLSSYEQYF